The next 21 T cell receptor beta chains were all read from a single sample in a study of cytomegalovirus exposure and HLA in healthy donors. The study ran its PCR with 60 Vbeta and 13 Jbeta primers. Clones were sequenced by immunoSEQ multiplex PCR, and TCRdb holds only the in-frame ones, with some missing. This sample's clone table lists about 170,000 clones. The sequencing input was PBMCs. These receptors all stem from a woman under 30 in good health and CMV-seropositive.

The rearrangement links TRBV14 to TRBJ1-2, with 7 nucleotides matching TRBD1. Germline loops: CDR1 SGHDN, CDR2 FVKESK. Trimming at V came to 0 bases and at J to 4 bases, leaving 8 bases not matched to a gene. This CDR3 region has 16 residues. The CDR3 region is CASSQDFEGTVYGYTF. The CDR3 DNA reads TGTGCCAGCAGCCAAGATTTCGAGGGGACAGTCTATGGCTACACCTTC.

J is TRBJ1-5 and V is TRBV2; D is undetermined. The CDR3 loop spans 15 amino acids. Trimming took off 5 bases at V and 0 bases at J, with 11 bases between the two ends. Germline CDR1 is SNHLY and CDR2 is FYNNEI. Written as DNA, the CDR3 is TGTGCCAGCAGTACCGACACGTATAGCAATCAGCCCCAGCATTTT. Translation gives CASSTDTYSNQPQHF.

The rearrangement uses TRBV30 and TRBJ2-2, with a weak D call TRBD1 (6 bases). Germline CDR1 and CDR2: GTSNPN and SVGIG (reference sequence). The ends were cut back, 2 bases at V and 5 bases at J, with 12 bases in the middle. The CDR3 loop spans 14 amino acids. Written as DNA, the CDR3 is TGTGCCTGGAGTCGGACAGTTGAGACCGGGGAGCTGTTTTTT. This codes for CAWSRTVETGELFF.

The V and J genes are TRBV6-1 and TRBJ2-7; perhaps TRBD1 as D (6 bases). V was clipped by 8 bases and J by 4 bases, with 9 bases between them. The CDR3 sequence is 11 residues long. CDR1 is MNHNS and CDR2 is SASEGT in the germline V gene. CDR3: CASQGTYEQYF. Written as DNA, the CDR3 is TGTGCCAGCCAAGGGACATACGAGCAGTACTTC.

V is TRBV10-3 and J is TRBJ2-3, with D hard to call. V dropped 0 bases and J dropped 4 bases, with 2 bases sitting between them. The CDR3 is 12 amino acids. Germline assignment: CDR1 ENHRY and CDR2 SYGVKD. CDR3 DNA sequence: TGTGCCATCAGTGAGTCCTCAGATACGCAGTATTTT. Translated, it gives CAISESSDTQYF.

Regarding this clone: At one end the junction does not follow the germline gene, possibly because of a read error. V gene TRBV16 combines with J gene TRBJ2-1; TRBD2 matches 8 bases. The CDR3 contains 12 residues. CDR1 is KGHSY and CDR2 is FQNENV in the germline V gene. The CDR3 protein is CASSQSGSEEFF. The CDR3 bases are TGTGCCAGCAGCCAAAGCGGGAGTGAGGAGTTCTTC.

CDR3 in DNA: TGTGCCAGCAGCTTGGGAGTTACAGGGACCGGGGAGCTGTTTTTT. Its translation: CASSLGVTGTGELFF. The chain is built from TRBV5-6 and TRBJ2-2, with D maybe TRBD1 (6 bases). This CDR3 region has 15 residues. Per the germline V gene, CDR1 is SGHDT and CDR2 is YYEEEE. Trimming shortened V by 0 bases and J by 5 bases, and 11 bases separated the two germline ends.

This chain connects TRBV25-1 to TRBJ2-1; D is unclear. The CDR3 spans 15 residues. V shed 1 base and J shed 3 bases, with 10 bases lying between them. In germline, CDR1 is MGHDK, CDR2 SYGVNS. In DNA form, the CDR3 reads TGTGCCAGCAGTGAATTGTCTAGAGGCTACAATGAGCAGTTCTTC. Residues: CASSELSRGYNEQFF.

This rearrangement joins TRBV5-1 to TRBJ2-3; 7 nucleotides align to TRBD2. V gave up 1 base and J gave up 0 bases; unmatched junction bases: 5. Per the germline V gene, CDR1 is SGHRS and CDR2 is YFSETQ. CDR3 length: 16 residues. The CDR3, as DNA: TGCGCCAGCAGCTTGCGCGAGGGAGGGAGCACAGATACGCAGTATTTT. This translates into CASSLREGGSTDTQYF.

The genes are TRBV6-4 and TRBJ2-3; 7 bases agree with TRBD2. V was pared by 4 bases and J by 1 base, with 5 bases of the junction left unmatched. This CDR3 is built from 15 residues. The germline CDR1 and CDR2 sequences are MRHNA and SNTAGT. Here the CDR3 reads CASSGTAGGTDTQYF. In nucleotides, the CDR3 is TGTGCCAGCAGTGGTACCGCGGGGGGCACAGATACGCAGTATTTT.

The rearrangement links TRBV19 to TRBJ1-1; D is ambiguous. The CDR3 is made up of 13 amino acids. CDR1 and CDR2 from the germline V gene are LNHDA and SQIVND (reference sequence). Trimming removed 4 bases at V and 5 bases at J, with 11 bases between. The CDR3 region has the DNA TGTGCCAGTAGTACCCCGAGGGAGACTGAAGCTTTCTTT. Translation: CASSTPRETEAFF.

V and J are TRBV4-1 and TRBJ2-3; 8 bases are a match to TRBD2. The CDR3 consists of 18 residues. CDR1 and CDR2 from the germline V gene are MGHRA and YSYEKL. Trimming cost V 2 bases and J 2 bases; bases outside gene matches: 12. Written as DNA, the CDR3 is TGCGCCAGCAGCCAAATGGACTTTAGCGGGGTGTTCACAGATACGCAGTATTTT. Translating it yields CASSQMDFSGVFTDTQYF.

V usage is TRBV5-1 and J usage is TRBJ1-6; D is uncertain. Germline lookup yields CDR1 SGHRS and CDR2 YFSETQ. Trimming removed 5 bases from V and 6 bases from J, with 9 bases in between. This CDR3 has 13 residues. The CDR3 loop is CASRRETNSPLHF. The DNA for the CDR3 is TGCGCCAGCAGGCGGGAGACTAATTCACCCCTCCACTTT.

V gene TRBV2 combines with J gene TRBJ2-2, with 10 bases matching TRBD2. Germline V gene lookup returns CDR1 SNHLY and CDR2 FYNNEI. The V segment lost 7 bases and the J segment 4 bases; nucleotides outside the gene matches: 3. There are 14 residues in the CDR3. The CDR3 loop is CASIQRGGTGELFF. DNA of the CDR3: TGTGCCAGCATTCAGCGGGGGGGCACCGGGGAGCTGTTTTTT.

The chain uses TRBV15 and TRBJ1-5, with D unclear. Germline V lookup: CDR1 LNHNV, CDR2 YYDKDF (reference sequence). Trimming removed 0 bases from V and 6 bases from J, with 3 bases in between. The CDR3 is made up of 12 amino acids. CDR3 bases: TGTGCCACCAGCAGAGATATTCAGCCCCAGCATTTT. Its protein product is CATSRDIQPQHF.

The chain links TRBV5-1 to TRBJ1-1; D gene ambiguous. The CDR3 length is 14 residues. From germline, CDR1 is SGHRS and CDR2 YFSETQ. The V gene lost 2 bases and the J gene lost 2 bases, with 10 bases spanning the gap. Written as DNA, the CDR3 is TGCGCCAGCAGCTTAAGCCAGGTTAACACTGAAGCTTTCTTT. It yields the protein CASSLSQVNTEAFF.

The chain links TRBV11-3 to TRBJ2-3, with D possibly matching TRBD2 (6 bases). Trimming cost V 3 bases and J 1 base, with 8 bases left between them. There are 14 residues in the CDR3. The germline V gene has CDR1 SGHNT and CDR2 YENEEA. CDR3 residues: CASSLTRRTDTQYF. The CDR3, as DNA: TGTGCCAGCAGCTTGACTAGGCGCACAGATACGCAGTATTTT. Complete variable domain (other parts from reference TRBV11-3 and TRBJ2-3): EAGVVQSPRYKIIEKKQPVAFWCNPISGHNTLYWYLQNLGQGPELLIRYENEEAVDDSQLPKDRFSAERLKGVDSTLKIQPAELGDSAVYLCASSLTRRTDTQYFGPGTRLTVL.

The CDR3 nucleotides read TGTGCCAGCAGCTTGGAACTAGCCGCCACCGGGGAGCTGTTTTTT. Encoded protein: CASSLELAATGELFF. The rearrangement links TRBV5-4 to TRBJ2-2, with D possibly being TRBD2 (6 bases). V gave up 0 bases and J gave up 4 bases, with 10 bases separating them. CDR3 length equals 15 residues. Germline assignment: CDR1 SGHNT and CDR2 YYREEE (reference sequence).

CDR3 sequence (DNA): TGTGCCAGTGCTCCTTGGGAGAGCTCCTATAATTCACCCCTCCACTTT. Its protein is CASAPWESSYNSPLHF. The chain recombines TRBV13 with TRBJ1-6; D is unresolved. Germline CDR1 reads PRHDT; CDR2 reads FYEKMQ (reference sequence). Trimming cost V 9 bases and J 0 bases, with 15 bases left between them. The CDR3 has 16 residues.

The chain carries TRBV7-9 and TRBJ1-5, with D perhaps matching TRBD1 (6 bases). Between the trimmed V and J ends, which lost 3 bases and 5 bases, there was a span of 23 bases. Germline V gene data show CDR1 as SEHNR and CDR2 as FQNEAQ (reference sequence). CDR3 size: 18 residues. The CDR3 loop is CASSFDLQGRRDDQPQHF. The CDR3 bases are TGTGCCAGCAGCTTCGACCTGCAGGGGCGCCGGGACGATCAGCCCCAGCATTTT.

The V gene is TRBV7-9, the J gene TRBJ2-7, with D uncertain. There are 14 residues in the CDR3. Trimming stripped 1 base from V and 0 bases from J, with 7 bases between. Looked up from germline, CDR1 is SEHNR and CDR2 is FQNEAQ (reference sequence). CDR3 coding DNA: TGTGCCAGCAGCTTAGGACGGAGCTCCTACGAGCAGTACTTC. Protein sequence: CASSLGRSSYEQYF.